What follows describes a single T cell receptor (beta chain). The data were taken from a study of response to subunit inactivated influenza vaccine. MiXCR was run by TCRdb on the RT-PCR reads, yielding one entry per CDR3 protein. The repertoire holds 600,000 to 700,000 distinct CDR3 sequences, with around 15% as singletons. With 3 bases clipped from V and 3 bases from J, the junction kept 3 bases outside the gene matches. This CDR3 contains 14 residues. The chain has TRBV12-3 or TRBV12-4 and TRBJ1-2, with 8 bases matching TRBD1. Sequencing used PBMCs from blood, obtained 14 to 15 days before vaccination. The TCR was taken from a man in his fifties who received an inactivated influenza vaccine. The CDR3 region is CASSFRGQDYGYTF. CDR3 in DNA: TGTGCCAGCAGTTTCAGGGGGCAAGACTATGGCTACACCTTC.